Ten or more counts support the clone carrying this T cell receptor (beta chain). The antigen is not known. The sample comes from a study of T cells after yellow fever vaccination. Study findings and constraints: One caveat is that FACS-sorted repertoires could contain abundant clonotypes contaminating from the bulk population. The secondary response was weaker but peaked faster, day 5 versus 15. Most clones from primary vaccination resurfaced after the booster (around 95% CD4, 70% to 90% CD8).

Making TCR cDNA involved 5'RACE template switching, which added UMIs and a universal primer site. TCRdb reanalysed the 5' RACE reads using MiXCR and keeps one entry per CDR3 protein. The profile covers tens of thousands of distinct CDR3 sequences, with roughly 8% appearing a single time and 41% taken by the ten largest. There are 14 residues in the CDR3. V dropped 4 bases and J dropped 7 bases, with 20 bases sitting between them. Per the germline V gene, CDR1 is SQVTM and CDR2 is ANQGSEA. Sample: CD8+ T cells sorted from PBMCs, taken on the day of the yellow fever booster vaccination. The chain is built from TRBV29-1 and TRBJ2-7; D may be TRBD1 (6 bases). The sequence was obtained from a man aged 30-40 years who received the YFV17D yellow fever vaccine. The CDR3 DNA reads as TGCAGCGTTGGCGGCACCCCGACAGGTTGGGAGCAGTACTTC. This translates into CSVGGTPTGWEQYF.